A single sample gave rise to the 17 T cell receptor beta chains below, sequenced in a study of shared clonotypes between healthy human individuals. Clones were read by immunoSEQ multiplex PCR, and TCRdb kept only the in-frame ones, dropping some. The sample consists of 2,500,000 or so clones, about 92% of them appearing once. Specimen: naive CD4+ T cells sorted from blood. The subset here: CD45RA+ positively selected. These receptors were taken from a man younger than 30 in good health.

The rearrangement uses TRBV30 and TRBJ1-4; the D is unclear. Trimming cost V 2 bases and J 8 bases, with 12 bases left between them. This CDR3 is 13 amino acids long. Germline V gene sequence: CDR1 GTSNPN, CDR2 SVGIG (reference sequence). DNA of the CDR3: TGTGCCTGGAGTCCCCCTAATATAGAAAAACTGTTTTTT. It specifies CAWSPPNIEKLFF.

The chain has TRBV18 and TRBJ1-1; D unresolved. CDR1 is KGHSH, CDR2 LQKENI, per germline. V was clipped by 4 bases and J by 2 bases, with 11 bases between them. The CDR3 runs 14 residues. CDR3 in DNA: TGTGCCAGCTCACGGTATGAGGGCAACACTGAAGCTTTCTTT. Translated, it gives CASSRYEGNTEAFF. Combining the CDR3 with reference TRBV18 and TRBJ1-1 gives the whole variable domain NAGVMQNPRHLVRRRGQEARLRCSPMKGHSHVYWYRQLPEEGLKFMVYLQKENIIDESGMPKERFSAEFPKEGPSILRIQQVVRGDSAAYFCASSRYEGNTEAFFGQGTRLTVV.

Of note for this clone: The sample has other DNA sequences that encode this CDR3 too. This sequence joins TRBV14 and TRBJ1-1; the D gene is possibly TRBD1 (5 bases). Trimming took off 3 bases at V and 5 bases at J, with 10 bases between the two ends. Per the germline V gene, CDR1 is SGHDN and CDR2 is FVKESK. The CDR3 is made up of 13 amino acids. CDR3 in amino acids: CASSQSRDTEAFF. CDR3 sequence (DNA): TGTGCCAGCAGCCAGTCCAGGGATACTGAAGCTTTCTTT.

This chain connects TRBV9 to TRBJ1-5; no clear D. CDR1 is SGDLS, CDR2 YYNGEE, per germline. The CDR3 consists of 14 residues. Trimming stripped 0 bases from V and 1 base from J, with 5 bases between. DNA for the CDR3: TGTGCCAGCAGCGTAGAAGAGAGCAATCAGCCCCAGCATTTT. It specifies CASSVEESNQPQHF.

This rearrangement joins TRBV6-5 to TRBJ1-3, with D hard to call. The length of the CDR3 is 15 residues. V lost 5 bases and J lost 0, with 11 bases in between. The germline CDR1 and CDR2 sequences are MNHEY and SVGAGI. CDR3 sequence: CASSPDRASGNTIYF. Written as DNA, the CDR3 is TGTGCCAGCAGTCCTGACCGAGCCTCTGGAAACACCATATATTTT.

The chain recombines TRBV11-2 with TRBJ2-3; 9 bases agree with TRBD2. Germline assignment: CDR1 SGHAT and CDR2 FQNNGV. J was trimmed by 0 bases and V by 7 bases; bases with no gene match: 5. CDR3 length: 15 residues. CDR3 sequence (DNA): TGTGCCAGCAACCCTAGCGGGACTAGCACAGATACGCAGTATTTT. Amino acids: CASNPSGTSTDTQYF.

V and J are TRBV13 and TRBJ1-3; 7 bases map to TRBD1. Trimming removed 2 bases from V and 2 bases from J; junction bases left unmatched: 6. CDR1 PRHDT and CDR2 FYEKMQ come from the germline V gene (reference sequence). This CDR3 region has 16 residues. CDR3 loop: CASSLSRQGPGNTIYF. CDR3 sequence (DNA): TGTGCCAGCAGCTTATCCCGACAGGGACCTGGAAACACCATATATTTT. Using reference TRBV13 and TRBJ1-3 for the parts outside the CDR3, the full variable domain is AAGVIQSPRHLIKEKRETATLKCYPIPRHDTVYWYQQGPGQDPQFLISFYEKMQSDKGSIPDRFSAQQFSDYHSELNMSSLELGDSALYFCASSLSRQGPGNTIYFGEGSWLTVV.

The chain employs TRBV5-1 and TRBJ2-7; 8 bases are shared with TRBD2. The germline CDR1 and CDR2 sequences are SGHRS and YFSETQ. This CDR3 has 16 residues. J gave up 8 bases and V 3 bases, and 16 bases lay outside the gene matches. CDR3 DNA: TGCGCCAGCAGCTCGGGAGGGGTATCGACAGTCAGTAAGCAGTACTTC. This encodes CASSSGGVSTVSKQYF.

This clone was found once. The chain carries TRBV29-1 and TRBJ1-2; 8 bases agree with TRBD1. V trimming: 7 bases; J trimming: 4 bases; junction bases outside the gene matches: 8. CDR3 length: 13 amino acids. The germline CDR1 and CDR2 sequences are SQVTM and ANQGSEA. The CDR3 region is CSARTGMAYGYTF. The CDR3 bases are TGCAGCGCCCGGACAGGGATGGCCTATGGCTACACCTTC.

The CDR3 region is CAWTTSGTYEQYF. In nucleotides, the CDR3 is TGTGCCTGGACTACTAGCGGTACCTACGAGCAGTACTTC. The chain links TRBV30 to TRBJ2-7, with 8 nucleotides matching TRBD2. There are 13 residues in the CDR3. Germline V CDR1 and CDR2: GTSNPN, SVGIG (reference sequence). The ends lost 4 bases at V and 2 bases at J; junction bases unmatched: 4.

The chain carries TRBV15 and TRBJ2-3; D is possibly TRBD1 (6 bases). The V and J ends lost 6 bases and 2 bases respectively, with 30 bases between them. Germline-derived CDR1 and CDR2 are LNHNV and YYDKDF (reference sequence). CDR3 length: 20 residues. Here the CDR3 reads CATSSSGHNTNPVNTDTQYF. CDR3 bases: TGTGCCACCAGTTCCTCGGGACACAACACAAACCCAGTTAACACAGATACGCAGTATTTT.

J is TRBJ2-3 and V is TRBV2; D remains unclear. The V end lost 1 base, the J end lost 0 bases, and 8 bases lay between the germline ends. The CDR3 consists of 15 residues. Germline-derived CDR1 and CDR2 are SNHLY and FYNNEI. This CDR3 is CASSEEARSTDTQYF. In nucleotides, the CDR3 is TGTGCCAGCAGTGAAGAAGCACGTAGCACAGATACGCAGTATTTT.

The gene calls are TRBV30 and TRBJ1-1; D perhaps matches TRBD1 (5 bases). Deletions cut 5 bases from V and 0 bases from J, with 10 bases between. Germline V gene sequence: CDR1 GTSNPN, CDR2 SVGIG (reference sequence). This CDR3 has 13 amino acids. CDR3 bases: TGTGCCTGGGAGGGGTTGATGAACACTGAAGCTTTCTTT. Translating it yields CAWEGLMNTEAFF.

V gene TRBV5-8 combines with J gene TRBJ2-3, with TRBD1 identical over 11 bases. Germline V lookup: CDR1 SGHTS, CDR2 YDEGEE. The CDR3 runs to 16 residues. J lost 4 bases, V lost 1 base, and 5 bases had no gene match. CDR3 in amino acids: CASSLPGTGGADTQYF. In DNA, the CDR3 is TGTGCCAGCAGCTTGCCCGGGACAGGGGGAGCAGATACGCAGTATTTT.

The CDR3 DNA is TGTGCCACCGCGTCAGCGGGAGGGCTCTACAATGAGCAGTTCTTC. Encoded protein: CATASAGGLYNEQFF. The chain is built from TRBV19 and TRBJ2-1, with 10 bases matching TRBD2. The CDR3 loop spans 15 amino acids. The V segment lost 10 bases and the J segment 3 bases; nucleotides outside the gene matches: 9. Germline V gene lookup returns CDR1 LNHDA and CDR2 SQIVND (reference sequence).

Written as DNA, the CDR3 is TGTGCCAGCAAAGAGGGGACAGCCCAAGAGACCCAGTACTTC. It translates to CASKEGTAQETQYF. The chain joins TRBV2 to TRBJ2-5; TRBD1 matches 7 bases. The CDR3 consists of 14 residues. V trimming: 7 bases; J trimming: 1 base; junction bases outside the gene matches: 6. Germline loops: CDR1 SNHLY, CDR2 FYNNEI.

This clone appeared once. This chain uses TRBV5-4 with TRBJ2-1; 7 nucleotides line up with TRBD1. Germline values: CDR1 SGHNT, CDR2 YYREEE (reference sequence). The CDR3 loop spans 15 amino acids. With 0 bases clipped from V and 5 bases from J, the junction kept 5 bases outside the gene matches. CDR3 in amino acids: CASSLVRTGNNEQFF. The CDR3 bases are TGTGCCAGCAGCTTGGTTCGGACAGGCAACAATGAGCAGTTCTTC.